The TCR beta chain described here comes from a study of shared clonotypes between healthy human individuals. The wider study: Per-donor plates numbered three CD4 naive, three CD4 memory, two CD8 naive and one CD8 memory. Study-wide points: Larger estimated richness was generally recorded for naive subsets relative to memory subsets. Sequencing of the sorted subsets was shown by rarefaction to be incomplete despite large depth.

Repertoires were generated with immunoSEQ multiplex PCR, while TCRdb's copy carries only in-frame clones and drops some. The table has about 530,000 clones, 90% to 97% seen once. None of the donors, who were healthy HIV-negative adults, had recently had acute infections or vaccinations. A word on this clone: The antigen is undetermined.

The sequenced sample was naive CD4+ T cells sorted from blood. Subset indicated: CD45RA+ positively selected. The receptor's source is a woman in her thirties in good health.

The CDR3 nucleotides are TGTGCCAGCAGCTCCTCCGGGACTAGCAATGAGCAGTTCTTC. It specifies CASSSSGTSNEQFF. V usage is TRBV7-3 and J usage is TRBJ2-1; 8 bases agree with TRBD2. CDR1 is SGHTA and CDR2 is FQGTGA in the germline V gene. Trimming took 4 bases from V and 6 from J; bases not matched to a gene: 5. The CDR3 totals 14 residues.